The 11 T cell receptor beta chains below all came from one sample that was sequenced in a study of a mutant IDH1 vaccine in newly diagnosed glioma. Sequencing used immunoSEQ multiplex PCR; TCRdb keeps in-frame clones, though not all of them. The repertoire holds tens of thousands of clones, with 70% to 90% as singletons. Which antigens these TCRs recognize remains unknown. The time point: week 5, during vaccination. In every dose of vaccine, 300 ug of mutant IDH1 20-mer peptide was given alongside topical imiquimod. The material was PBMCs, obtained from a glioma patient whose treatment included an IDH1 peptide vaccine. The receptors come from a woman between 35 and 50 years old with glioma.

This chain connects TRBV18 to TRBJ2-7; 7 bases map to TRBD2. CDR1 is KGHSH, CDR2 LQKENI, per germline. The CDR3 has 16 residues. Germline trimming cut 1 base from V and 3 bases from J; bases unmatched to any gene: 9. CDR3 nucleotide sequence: TGTGCCAGCTCACCACTATCTAGCGGTAACAGCTACGAGCAGTACTTC. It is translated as CASSPLSSGNSYEQYF.

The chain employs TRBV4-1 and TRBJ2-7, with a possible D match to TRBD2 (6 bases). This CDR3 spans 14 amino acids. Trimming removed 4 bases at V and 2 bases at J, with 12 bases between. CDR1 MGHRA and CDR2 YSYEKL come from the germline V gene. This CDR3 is CASSPVSSAYEQYF. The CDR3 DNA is TGCGCCAGCAGCCCGGTCTCTAGCGCCTACGAGCAGTACTTC.

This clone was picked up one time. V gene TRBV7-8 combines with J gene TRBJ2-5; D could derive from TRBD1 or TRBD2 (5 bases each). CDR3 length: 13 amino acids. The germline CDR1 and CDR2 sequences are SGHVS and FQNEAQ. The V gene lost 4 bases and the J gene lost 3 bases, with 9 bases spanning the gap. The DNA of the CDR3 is TGTGCCAGCAGCTGGGGGACCAAAGAGACCCAGTACTTC. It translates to CASSWGTKETQYF.

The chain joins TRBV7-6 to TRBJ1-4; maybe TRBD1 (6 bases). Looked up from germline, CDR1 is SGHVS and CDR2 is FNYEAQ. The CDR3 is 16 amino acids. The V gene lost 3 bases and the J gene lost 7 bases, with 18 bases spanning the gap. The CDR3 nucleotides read TGTGCCAGCAGCTTGGGGGCGGGGGCTAGGGGTGAAAAACTGTTTTTT. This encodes CASSLGAGARGEKLFF.

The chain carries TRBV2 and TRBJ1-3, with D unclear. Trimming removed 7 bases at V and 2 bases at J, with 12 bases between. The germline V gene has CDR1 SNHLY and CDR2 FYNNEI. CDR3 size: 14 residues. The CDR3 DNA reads TGTGCCAGCACTACAGACACAGCTGGAAACACCATATATTTT. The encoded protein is CASTTDTAGNTIYF. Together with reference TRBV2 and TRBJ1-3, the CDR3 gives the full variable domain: EPEVTQTPSHQVTQMGQEVILRCVPISNHLYFYWYRQILGQKVEFLVSFYNNEISEKSEIFDDQFSVERPDGSNFTLKIRSTKLEDSAMYFCASTTDTAGNTIYFGEGSWLTVV.

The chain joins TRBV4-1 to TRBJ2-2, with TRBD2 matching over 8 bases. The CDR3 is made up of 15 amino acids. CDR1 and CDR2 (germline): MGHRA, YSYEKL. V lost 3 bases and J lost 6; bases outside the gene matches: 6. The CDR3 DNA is TGCGCCAGCAGCCACCGCGGGAGGTCGGCCGGGGAGCTGTTTTTT. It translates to CASSHRGRSAGELFF.

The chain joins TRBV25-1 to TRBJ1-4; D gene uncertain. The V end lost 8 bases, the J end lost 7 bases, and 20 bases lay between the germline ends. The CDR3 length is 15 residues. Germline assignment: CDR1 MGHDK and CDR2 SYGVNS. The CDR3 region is CASGSHGGFGEKLFF. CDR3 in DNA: TGTGCCAGCGGATCACACGGTGGTTTCGGTGAAAAACTGTTTTTT.

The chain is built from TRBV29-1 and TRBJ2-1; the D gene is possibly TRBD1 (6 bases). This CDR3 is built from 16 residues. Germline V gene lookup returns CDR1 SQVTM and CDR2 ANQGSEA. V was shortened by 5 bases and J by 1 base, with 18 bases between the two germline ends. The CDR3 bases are TGCAGCGTTCTAATACGCCGGGACAATTCCTACAATGAGCAGTTCTTC. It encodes CSVLIRRDNSYNEQFF.

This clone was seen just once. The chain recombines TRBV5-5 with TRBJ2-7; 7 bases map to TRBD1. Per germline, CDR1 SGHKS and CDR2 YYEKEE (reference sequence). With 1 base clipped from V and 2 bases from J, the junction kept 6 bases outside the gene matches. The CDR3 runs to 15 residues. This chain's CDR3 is CASSLKGTVTYEQYF. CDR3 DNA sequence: TGTGCCAGCAGCTTGAAGGGGACAGTAACCTACGAGCAGTACTTC.

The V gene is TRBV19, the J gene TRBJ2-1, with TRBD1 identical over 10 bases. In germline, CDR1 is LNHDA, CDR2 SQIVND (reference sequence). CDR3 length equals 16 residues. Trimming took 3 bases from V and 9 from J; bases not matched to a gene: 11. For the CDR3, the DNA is TGTGCCAGTAGTATGTGGTCCGGGACAGGGGTTAGTGAGCAGTTCTTC. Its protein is CASSMWSGTGVSEQFF.

The CDR3 loop is CASSETNRGRYEQYF. CDR3 DNA: TGCGCCAGCAGTGAGACCAACAGGGGTCGCTACGAGCAGTACTTC. The chain recombines TRBV10-2 with TRBJ2-7; TRBD1 matches at 7 bases. Germline-derived CDR1 and CDR2 are WSHSY and SAAADI. The CDR3 is 15 residues long. With V trimmed by 2 bases and J by 3 bases, 7 bases remained unmatched.